Following are 32 T cell receptor beta chains from one sample sequenced in a study of CD8+ T cells in alopecia areata. The sequencing template was cDNA reverse transcribed from extracted RNA. Measured with immunoSEQ multiplex PCR; TCRdb has only the in-frame clones, and not every one. This sample yields about 110,000 clones, of which 59% are seen a single time; more than 20% belongs to the top ten. Sequenced: CD8+ T cells sorted from blood. The source is a human donor in good health.

V is TRBV7-9 and J is TRBJ2-7, with a possible D match to TRBD1 (6 bases). The germline V gene encodes CDR1 SEHNR and CDR2 FQNEAQ (reference sequence). Trimming removed 4 bases at V and 2 bases at J, with 9 bases between. This CDR3 is 13 amino acids long. CDR3 nucleotide sequence: TGTGCCAGCAGCTCCGGGACACCCTACGAGCAGTACTTC. This translates into CASSSGTPYEQYF.

This clone was seen just once. This chain joins TRBV5-6 and TRBJ2-7; 10 nucleotides match TRBD2. The CDR3 totals 16 residues. V lost 3 bases to trimming and J lost 0 bases; unmatched junction nucleotides: 6. CDR1 and CDR2 (germline): SGHDT, YYEEEE. CDR3 coding DNA: TGTGCCAGCAGCTGGGGAGCGGGGGGGAGCTCCTACGAGCAGTACTTC. It translates to CASSWGAGGSSYEQYF.

V and J are TRBV4-1 and TRBJ2-5; 15 nucleotides agree with TRBD2. Germline values: CDR1 MGHRA, CDR2 YSYEKL. This CDR3 comprises 18 residues. J was trimmed by 5 bases and V by 4 bases; bases with no gene match: 11. CDR3 DNA sequence: TGCGCCAGCAGCCGGTACGGACTAGCGGGGGGGCCGGTGGAGACCCAGTACTTC. Amino acids: CASSRYGLAGGPVETQYF.

There are a few counts of this clone. The CDR3 DNA is TGTGCCAGCAGTCTCCTGACAGGGGAAACGGAGACCCAGTACTTC. Encoded protein: CASSLLTGETETQYF. V usage is TRBV6-5 and J usage is TRBJ2-5; 8 positions match TRBD1. J lost 5 bases, V lost 5 bases, and 10 bases had no gene match. Germline CDR1 and CDR2: MNHEY and SVGAGI. The CDR3 extends over 15 amino acids.

V gene TRBV13 combines with J gene TRBJ2-7; possibly TRBD2 for D (6 bases). The CDR3 length is 13 residues. CDR1 PRHDT and CDR2 FYEKMQ come from the germline V gene (reference sequence). Trimming took off 5 bases at V and 4 bases at J, with 12 bases between the two ends. The CDR3 nucleotides are TGTGCCAGCAGCCCCCGGGGGTGGTACGAGCAGTACTTC. Translating gives CASSPRGWYEQYF.

This clone has a handful of counts. V and J are TRBV6-5 and TRBJ2-7; 7 bases line up with TRBD1. This CDR3 spans 12 amino acids. Losses at the gene ends were 5 bases for V and 6 bases for J; bases not matched to a gene: 4. CDR1 is MNHEY, CDR2 SVGAGI, per germline. The CDR3 DNA reads as TGTGCCAGCAGTACCTGGACAGGCGAGCAGTACTTC. Protein: CASSTWTGEQYF.

V usage is TRBV11-2 and J usage is TRBJ1-2; the D gene is possibly TRBD1 (6 bases). The CDR3 extends over 15 amino acids. With 2 bases removed from V and 7 bases from J, the gap between germline ends came to 17 bases. The germline gives CDR1 SGHAT, CDR2 FQNNGV. CDR3 DNA: TGTGCCAGCAGCTTAAGACGGGGGCATAACGCTGGCTACACCTTC. Protein product: CASSLRRGHNAGYTF.

The chain links TRBV2 to TRBJ1-6, with 7 bases identical to TRBD1. V lost 3 bases to trimming and J lost 14 bases; unmatched junction nucleotides: 13. The CDR3 sequence is 15 residues long. CDR1 SNHLY and CDR2 FYNNEI come from the germline V gene. The CDR3 here is CASSDDRESTYALHF. The CDR3 nucleotides read TGTGCCAGCAGTGATGACAGGGAGTCTACTTACGCCCTCCACTTT. Variable domain in full (rest from reference TRBV2 and TRBJ1-6): EPEVTQTPSHQVTQMGQEVILRCVPISNHLYFYWYRQILGQKVEFLVSFYNNEISEKSEIFDDQFSVERPDGSNFTLKIRSTKLEDSAMYFCASSDDRESTYALHFGNGTRLTVT.

A few counts support this clone. The rearrangement links TRBV28 to TRBJ2-1; 8 bases are a match to TRBD2. Per the germline V gene, CDR1 is MDHEN and CDR2 is SYDVKM. The CDR3 consists of 15 residues. The V segment lost 6 bases and the J segment 12 bases; nucleotides outside the gene matches: 16. The DNA for the CDR3 is TGTGCCAGCAGCCGAATAGCGGGACCAACGGGGGGGCAGTTCTTC. Translated: CASSRIAGPTGGQFF.

The J gene is TRBJ1-1, the V gene TRBV6-5, with D tentatively TRBD1 (5 bases). Germline lookup yields CDR1 MNHEY and CDR2 SVGAGI. Trimming left V 0 bases short and J 3 bases short, with 5 bases between. The CDR3 is 13 residues long. CDR3 nucleotide sequence: TGTGCCAGCAGTTACTCGACAGACACTGAAGCTTTCTTT. Protein: CASSYSTDTEAFF.

This sequence joins TRBV27 and TRBJ1-2, with 7 bases aligning to TRBD1. The CDR3 loop spans 19 amino acids. V was clipped by 3 bases and J by 5 bases; unmatched bases: 21. From germline, CDR1 is MNHEY and CDR2 SMNVEV (reference sequence). This CDR3 reads CASSFPTGEGGTLGYGYTF. The DNA for the CDR3 is TGTGCCAGCAGTTTCCCAACAGGGGAGGGAGGGACCCTTGGGTATGGCTACACCTTC.

In DNA, the CDR3 is TGTGCCAGCGCCCTAGGACAGTCTAGTTCACCCCTCCACTTT. It specifies CASALGQSSSPLHF. The genes are TRBV27 and TRBJ1-6; maybe TRBD1 (6 bases). The CDR3 is made up of 14 amino acids. The V end was cut by 8 bases, the J end by 9 bases, with 17 bases between. The germline gives CDR1 MNHEY, CDR2 SMNVEV (reference sequence).

This clone was picked up one time. CDR3 region: CSVTGQGPHEQYF. DNA for the CDR3: TGCAGCGTTACGGGACAGGGGCCCCACGAGCAGTACTTC. The V call is TRBV29-1, the J call TRBJ2-7; 10 bases fit TRBD1. CDR1 is SQVTM and CDR2 is ANQGSEA in the germline V gene. The J segment lost 5 bases and the V segment lost 5 bases, leaving 6 bases of the junction unmatched. The CDR3 contains 13 residues.

In regard to this clone: A far larger clone is one nucleotide away, so this likely arose from a read error. CDR3 sequence reads: CASSPGTGDLDEQFF. As DNA, the CDR3 is TGTGCCAGCAGCCCTGGGACAGGGGATTTAGATGAGCAGTTCTTC. The chain combines TRBV13 with TRBJ2-1, with 10 positions matching TRBD1. V shed 5 bases and J 8 bases; nucleotides not matched to a gene: 9. The CDR3 consists of 15 residues. Germline CDR1 is PRHDT and CDR2 is FYEKMQ (reference sequence).

The rearrangement joins TRBV9 to TRBJ1-2; D remains unclear. The CDR3 is 11 amino acids. In germline, CDR1 is SGDLS, CDR2 YYNGEE. Trimming pared 3 bases from V and 6 bases from J, leaving 6 bases between. CDR3: CASSGRNGYTF. The CDR3 DNA reads as TGTGCCAGCAGCGGCCGGAATGGCTACACCTTC.

V gene TRBV4-2 combines with J gene TRBJ2-6; D not certain. The CDR3 is 15 amino acids. The V and J ends lost 4 bases and 4 bases respectively, with 11 bases between them. CDR1 LGHNA and CDR2 YNFKEQ come from the germline V gene. The CDR3 here is CASSPSILGANVLTF. CDR3 nucleotides: TGTGCCAGCAGCCCCAGCATTCTGGGGGCCAACGTCCTGACTTTC.

This clone was seen only a few times. J is TRBJ2-1 and V is TRBV19; 7 bases agree with TRBD1. The germline gives CDR1 LNHDA, CDR2 SQIVND (reference sequence). V lost 4 bases, J lost 2 bases, and 8 bases stayed unmatched. The CDR3 spans 16 residues. The CDR3: CASSRTGTDPYNEQFF. The CDR3 coding sequence is TGTGCCAGTAGTAGAACGGGGACAGACCCCTACAATGAGCAGTTCTTC.

The chain employs TRBV7-8 and TRBJ2-3; 8 bases map to TRBD1. This CDR3 spans 16 amino acids. From germline, CDR1 is SGHVS and CDR2 FQNEAQ. The junction had 12 bases not matched to a gene; V was cut back by 4 bases and J by 6 bases. CDR3 DNA: TGTGCCAGCAGCTCACCCTACAGGGGGTGGTTGGATACGCAGTATTTT. Its protein is CASSSPYRGWLDTQYF.

The table lists this clone with many counts. This sample also contains other DNA sequences that code for the same CDR3. The chain couples TRBV7-9 to TRBJ1-4, with D possibly matching TRBD1 (5 bases). V lost 4 bases to trimming and J lost 5 bases, with 11 bases between them. The CDR3 is made up of 14 amino acids. CDR1 is SEHNR and CDR2 is FQNEAQ in the germline V gene (reference sequence). The CDR3: CASSWGRSNEKLFF. Written as DNA, the CDR3 is TGTGCCAGCAGCTGGGGACGGAGCAATGAAAAACTGTTTTTT.

The chain carries TRBV7-9 and TRBJ1-6; D is possibly TRBD1 (5 bases). The CDR3 runs to 14 residues. Germline assignment: CDR1 SEHNR and CDR2 FQNEAQ (reference sequence). Between the trimmed V and J ends, which lost 5 bases and 10 bases, there was a span of 15 bases. CDR3 in amino acids: CASSGPGQGSPLHF. The CDR3 DNA sequence: TGTGCCAGCAGCGGCCCAGGGCAAGGGTCACCCCTCCACTTT.

This clone has just a few counts. The chain uses TRBV7-8 and TRBJ1-5; D not certain. Germline lookup yields CDR1 SGHVS and CDR2 FQNEAQ. V gave up 1 base and J gave up 10 bases, with 8 bases separating them. The CDR3 sequence is 12 residues long. CDR3 DNA: TGTGCCAGCAGCTTAGGGGGAGCACCCCAGCATTTT. Encoded protein: CASSLGGAPQHF.

The J gene is TRBJ1-1, the V gene TRBV28; 7 positions agree with TRBD1. The CDR3 sequence is 13 residues long. V trimming: 5 bases; J trimming: 5 bases; junction bases outside the gene matches: 5. Germline V CDR1 and CDR2: MDHEN, SYDVKM. The CDR3 region is CASSTGVGTEAFF. The DNA of the CDR3 is TGTGCCAGCAGTACAGGGGTCGGGACTGAAGCTTTCTTT.

V gene TRBV25-1 combines with J gene TRBJ2-7; 10 bases map to TRBD2. V lost 4 bases and J lost 7; bases outside the gene matches: 10. Per germline, CDR1 MGHDK and CDR2 SYGVNS. There are 15 residues in the CDR3. CDR3 residues: CASSAYLAGALEQYF. CDR3 nucleotide sequence: TGTGCCAGCAGTGCCTATCTAGCGGGGGCTTTAGAGCAGTACTTC.

A remark on this clone: The same CDR3 is also encoded by other DNA sequences in this sample. The rearrangement uses TRBV30 and TRBJ2-1, with D unresolved. CDR1 and CDR2 from the germline V gene are GTSNPN and SVGIG (reference sequence). The CDR3 has 13 amino acids. V was trimmed by 0 bases and J by 4 bases, leaving 7 bases between them. CDR3 region: CAWSVNSYNEQFF. In DNA form, the CDR3 reads TGTGCCTGGAGTGTAAACAGTTACAATGAGCAGTTCTTC.

This clone came up a few times. The chain combines TRBV4-1 with TRBJ2-3, with D possibly called TRBD1 or TRBD2 (5 bases each). Trimming stripped 3 bases from V and 4 bases from J, with 8 bases between. CDR3 length: 13 residues. Germline CDR1 reads MGHRA; CDR2 reads YSYEKL. CDR3 nucleotides: TGCGCCAGCAGCCAGGTGGGGGCAGATACGCAGTATTTT. Translation: CASSQVGADTQYF.

The gene calls are TRBV19 and TRBJ1-4; D gene ambiguous. V was cut by 4 bases and J by 8 bases, with 8 bases left in between. CDR1 is LNHDA, CDR2 SQIVND, per germline (reference sequence). There are 12 residues in the CDR3. CDR3 nucleotide sequence: TGTGCCAGTAGTACGAGTTGGGAAAAACTGTTTTTT. Its translation: CASSTSWEKLFF.

CDR3 in amino acids: CASSQGPGQGPDEQYF. The CDR3 DNA reads TGTGCCAGCAGCCAAGGGCCGGGACAGGGCCCAGACGAGCAGTACTTC. The rearrangement joins TRBV14 to TRBJ2-7, with 9 bases that match TRBD1. This CDR3 is built from 16 residues. J gave up 5 bases and V 1 base, and 9 bases lay outside the gene matches. Germline-derived CDR1 and CDR2 are SGHDN and FVKESK.

This clone occurred once. The chain recombines TRBV15 with TRBJ2-3; D gene uncertain. This CDR3 spans 12 amino acids. The germline V and J ends were trimmed by 5 bases and 4 bases, with 7 bases remaining between them. The germline gives CDR1 LNHNV, CDR2 YYDKDF (reference sequence). The CDR3: CATSLSSDTQYF. For the CDR3, the DNA is TGTGCCACCAGCCTAAGCTCAGATACGCAGTATTTT.

The V call is TRBV15, the J call TRBJ2-1; TRBD2 aligns across 9 bases. Germline V gene lookup returns CDR1 LNHNV and CDR2 YYDKDF (reference sequence). J lost 6 bases, V lost 3 bases, and 6 bases had no gene match. The CDR3 is 15 residues long. The CDR3 reads CATSRERGAGNEQFF. CDR3 nucleotide sequence: TGTGCCACCAGCAGGGAGCGGGGGGCGGGCAATGAGCAGTTCTTC.

The chain employs TRBV11-2 and TRBJ2-3; D is uncertain. Germline loops: CDR1 SGHAT, CDR2 FQNNGV. Trimming took 1 base from V and 3 from J, leaving 5 bases between them. The CDR3 is 13 amino acids. The CDR3 protein is CASSLGLTDTQYF. CDR3 DNA sequence: TGTGCCAGCAGCTTAGGGCTAACAGATACGCAGTATTTT.

The chain joins TRBV7-9 to TRBJ1-5; TRBD1 matches 9 bases. The CDR3 runs 17 residues. Trimming at V came to 5 bases and at J to 4 bases, leaving 12 bases not matched to a gene. Per the germline V gene, CDR1 is SEHNR and CDR2 is FQNEAQ (reference sequence). As DNA, the CDR3 is TGTGCCAGCAGCGACATGCTACAGGGGGCAAATAATCAGCCCCAGCATTTT. Translating it yields CASSDMLQGANNQPQHF.

The table lists this clone with a few counts. The chain combines TRBV29-1 with TRBJ2-1, with D tentatively TRBD1 or TRBD2 (5 bases each). The CDR3 length is 12 residues. The V gene lost 6 bases and the J gene lost 7 bases, with 13 bases spanning the gap. CDR1 SQVTM and CDR2 ANQGSEA come from the germline V gene. Here the CDR3 DNA reads TGCAGCGTAGGGGACGCAGGGAATGAGCAGTTCTTC. It codes for CSVGDAGNEQFF.